This T cell receptor beta chain came from a study of graft-versus-host responses after intestinal transplantation. As for the study in general: Grafts that recipients had were multivisceral, liver-intestinal, or isolated intestinal transplants.

Trimming removed 6 bases at V and 2 bases at J, with 10 bases between. Germline-derived CDR1 and CDR2 are MDHEN and SYDVKM. The CDR3 sequence is 13 residues long. As for this clone: Its antigen is undetermined.

The repertoire was sequenced with immunoSEQ multiplex PCR; TCRdb's copy has only in-frame clones and lacks some. The sample has some 140,000 clones, about nine tenths seen once; the top ten hold about 0.2%. General observations from the study: Marrow from the recipient contained GvH clones, some of which had appeared first in ileum or blood. Declining HvG levels early post-transplant were linked to peak circulating GvH clone levels.

The V call is TRBV28, the J call TRBJ1-2; D remains unclear. The sequences come from unstimulated CD4+ T cells sorted from spleen or lymph node cells, collected before intestinal transplant. The clonotype originates from a human donor who received an intestinal transplant. Here the CDR3 DNA reads TGTGCCAGCAGGCGTACAGAAAACTATGGCTACACCTTC. This codes for CASRRTENYGYTF.